The 30 T cell receptor beta chains below all came from one sample that was sequenced in a study of blood T cell repertoires in COVID-19. Only in-frame clones appear in the TCRdb table, and some are missing; sequencing was by immunoSEQ multiplex PCR. The sample lists approximately 290,000 clones, approximately 83% occurring once. The sequenced sample consisted of PBMCs or T cells enriched from blood (not recorded which). Every receptor here comes from a woman aged 30 to 39 who had recovered from COVID-19.

This chain connects TRBV6-4 to TRBJ2-1; maybe TRBD2 (6 bases). The CDR3 is 16 amino acids. Germline-derived CDR1 and CDR2 are MRHNA and SNTAGT. V was trimmed by 2 bases and J by 12 bases, leaving 23 bases between them. CDR3 sequence: CASSDPKVIRGRGQFF. DNA of the CDR3: TGTGCCAGCAGTGACCCCAAGGTGATTCGGGGGAGAGGGCAGTTCTTC.

The chain joins TRBV18 to TRBJ1-6; D ambiguous. V dropped 4 bases and J dropped 7 bases, with 17 bases sitting between them. The CDR3 contains 16 residues. Germline loops: CDR1 KGHSH, CDR2 LQKENI. In nucleotides, the CDR3 is TGTGCCAGCTCACTTCGGGAGGCGGAGGCAAATTCACCCCTCCACTTT. Its translation is CASSLREAEANSPLHF.

This clone showed up just a few times. The chain recombines TRBV7-2 with TRBJ1-6; 9 nucleotides line up with TRBD1. Germline trimming cut 1 base from V and 7 bases from J; bases unmatched to any gene: 2. The germline V gene has CDR1 SGHTA and CDR2 FQGNSA. This CDR3 contains 15 residues. CDR3 bases: TGTGCCAGCAGCTTAGGGGGGACAGGGAATTCACCCCTCCACTTT. It encodes CASSLGGTGNSPLHF.

This clone was counted a few times. This sequence joins TRBV19 and TRBJ2-7; 7 nucleotides align to TRBD2. The CDR3 is made up of 15 amino acids. With V trimmed by 5 bases and J by 2 bases, 9 bases remained unmatched. Germline CDR1 reads LNHDA; CDR2 reads SQIVND (reference sequence). The CDR3 sequence: CASSPQGRGAYEQYF. The CDR3 region has the DNA TGTGCCAGTAGTCCTCAGGGACGGGGGGCCTACGAGCAGTACTTC.

This chain connects TRBV12-1 to TRBJ1-5. TRBV12-1 constitutes a pseudogene. This CDR3 is 17 amino acids long. CDR3 nucleotides: TGTGCCAGCAGCCCTGGTTGGGGGGGGGATAGCAATCAGCCCCAGCATTTT. Amino acid sequence: CASSPGWGGDSNQPQHF.

The rearrangement uses TRBV25-1 and TRBJ1-4; D unresolved. This CDR3 is built from 10 residues. Trimming cost V 11 bases and J 10 bases, with 11 bases left between them. CDR1 is MGHDK and CDR2 is SYGVNS in the germline V gene. CDR3 region: CAVLGGKLFF. CDR3 nucleotides: TGTGCCGTCTTAGGCGGAAAACTGTTTTTT.

The chain employs TRBV25-1 and TRBJ2-3, with TRBD2 matching 8 bases. This CDR3 is 18 amino acids long. The germline V gene has CDR1 MGHDK and CDR2 SYGVNS. V lost 3 bases and J lost 2; bases outside the gene matches: 13. CDR3 protein: CASSDHHGGGGNTDTQYF. Written as DNA, the CDR3 is TGTGCCAGCAGTGATCATCACGGAGGCGGGGGGAACACAGATACGCAGTATTTT.

The chain is built from TRBV18 and TRBJ2-3; TRBD2 agrees at 13 bases. The V and J ends lost 5 bases and 1 base, in that order; junction bases with no gene match: 6. The length of the CDR3 is 17 residues. Germline lookup yields CDR1 KGHSH and CDR2 LQKENI. As DNA, the CDR3 is TGTGCCAGCTCATCCGGGACTAGCGGGAAGGGCACAGATACGCAGTATTTT. This codes for CASSSGTSGKGTDTQYF.

This rearrangement joins TRBV28 to TRBJ1-1, with 7 bases aligning to TRBD1. The germline gives CDR1 MDHEN, CDR2 SYDVKM. Trimming cost V 6 bases and J 10 bases; bases outside gene matches: 8. This CDR3 region has 12 residues. The CDR3 DNA sequence: TGTGCCAGCAGCAAGGGACAGTCCAGAGCTTTCTTT. Its protein is CASSKGQSRAFF.

This chain joins TRBV7-8 and TRBJ2-2; weak D call: TRBD1 (6 bases). V lost 5 bases to trimming and J lost 2 bases, with 15 bases between them. Germline V lookup: CDR1 SGHVS, CDR2 FQNEAQ. The CDR3 sequence is 16 residues long. CDR3 amino acids: CASSPGQQLNTGELFF. CDR3 nucleotide sequence: TGTGCCAGCAGCCCTGGACAGCAACTCAACACCGGGGAGCTGTTTTTT.

This sequence joins TRBV9 and TRBJ2-7; tentatively, D is TRBD1 (6 bases). This CDR3 contains 15 residues. Germline V gene data show CDR1 as SGDLS and CDR2 as YYNGEE. Between the trimmed V and J ends, which lost 0 bases and 4 bases, there was a span of 14 bases. CDR3 loop: CASSVAPVQGYEQYF. The DNA of the CDR3 is TGTGCCAGCAGCGTAGCTCCCGTACAGGGATACGAGCAGTACTTC.

The chain is built from TRBV4-1 and TRBJ1-5; possibly TRBD1 for D (5 bases). Between the trimmed V and J ends, which lost 6 bases and 3 bases, there was a span of 15 bases. CDR1 and CDR2 from the germline V gene are MGHRA and YSYEKL. This CDR3 comprises 15 residues. The CDR3 nucleotides read TGCGCCAGCAGGCCGACAGACGTAGCCAATCAGCCCCAGCATTTT. This gives the protein CASRPTDVANQPQHF.

This chain connects TRBV6-5 to TRBJ2-5, with no clear D. Trimming removed 0 bases from V and 1 base from J, with 12 bases in between. This CDR3 has 16 residues. Germline-derived CDR1 and CDR2 are MNHEY and SVGAGI. The CDR3 spells CASSYSGSRSQETQYF. The CDR3, as DNA: TGTGCCAGCAGTTACTCAGGCAGTAGGAGCCAAGAGACCCAGTACTTC.

This clone was counted once. CDR3 loop: CASSQSPPGGPYEQYF. The CDR3 DNA is TGTGCCAGCAGCCAAAGCCCACCGGGGGGGCCCTACGAGCAGTACTTC. This chain joins TRBV4-2 and TRBJ2-7; TRBD2 agrees at 8 bases. This CDR3 has 16 amino acids. The trim removed 2 bases at V and 2 bases at J, leaving 8 bases unmatched. CDR1 and CDR2 (germline): LGHNA, YNFKEQ.

This chain connects TRBV7-2 to TRBJ2-1, with 11 bases aligning to TRBD2. Unmatched junction bases numbered 9, after V lost 5 bases and J lost 9 bases. Germline V lookup: CDR1 SGHTA, CDR2 FQGNSA. The CDR3 has 15 residues. The CDR3 DNA sequence: TGTGCCAGCAGCCAGCGTAGCGGGAGGGCCGGTGAGCAGTTCTTC. This encodes CASSQRSGRAGEQFF.

The V gene is TRBV28, the J gene TRBJ1-5, with D possibly matching TRBD1 (5 bases). The CDR3 is 15 amino acids. V lost 3 bases and J lost 2, with 11 bases in between. Germline values: CDR1 MDHEN, CDR2 SYDVKM. The chain's CDR3 is CASSLTVVGNQPQHF. The CDR3 DNA sequence: TGTGCCAGCAGTTTGACAGTTGTTGGCAATCAGCCCCAGCATTTT.

The V call is TRBV19, the J call TRBJ2-3; 9 bases agree with TRBD2. This CDR3 contains 17 residues. The junction had 12 bases not matched to a gene; V was cut back by 3 bases and J by 5 bases. The germline V gene has CDR1 LNHDA and CDR2 SQIVND (reference sequence). As DNA, the CDR3 is TGTGCCAGTAGTATGTTGCGGGAGGGCCTTAATCAAGATACGCAGTATTTT. It yields the protein CASSMLREGLNQDTQYF. Full variable domain (outside the CDR3, taken from reference TRBV19 and TRBJ2-3): DGGITQSPKYLFRKEGQNVTLSCEQNLNHDAMYWYRQDPGQGLRLIYYSQIVNDFQKGDIAEGYSVSREKKESFPLTVTSAQKNPTAFYLCASSMLREGLNQDTQYFGPGTRLTVL.

The chain links TRBV28 to TRBJ1-1, with unresolved D. Germline-derived CDR1 and CDR2 are MDHEN and SYDVKM. This CDR3 spans 11 amino acids. Deletions cut 5 bases from V and 3 bases from J, with 4 bases between. The CDR3 protein is CASSPDTEAFF. The CDR3 nucleotides read TGTGCCAGCAGTCCCGACACTGAAGCTTTCTTT.

V is TRBV15 and J is TRBJ1-4, with 7 bases identical to TRBD1. This CDR3 is 14 amino acids long. Per the germline V gene, CDR1 is LNHNV and CDR2 is YYDKDF (reference sequence). Trimming took 5 bases from V and 5 from J; bases not matched to a gene: 5. As DNA, the CDR3 is TGTGCCACCAGCGCCGGGACAGAAAATGAAAAACTGTTTTTT. This translates into CATSAGTENEKLFF.

This rearrangement joins TRBV15 to TRBJ2-1, with 10 bases fitting TRBD1. Germline V gene lookup returns CDR1 LNHNV and CDR2 YYDKDF (reference sequence). J was trimmed by 9 bases and V by 4 bases; bases with no gene match: 9. CDR3 length: 15 residues. This CDR3 is CATSTAGQGIGEQFF. The CDR3 region has the DNA TGTGCCACCAGCACTGCGGGACAGGGGATTGGTGAGCAGTTCTTC.

The CDR3: CASSRASRKSPLHF. CDR3 DNA sequence: TGTGCCAGCTCCAGGGCCTCTCGGAAATCACCCCTCCACTTT. The chain recombines TRBV7-9 with TRBJ1-6; weak D call: TRBD1 (5 bases). The CDR3 runs to 14 residues. The V gene's germline CDR1 is SEHNR and CDR2 FQNEAQ (reference sequence). With 8 bases removed from V and 10 bases from J, the gap between germline ends came to 18 bases.

This sequence joins TRBV27 and TRBJ2-2; 9 bases are shared with TRBD1. The CDR3 has 17 amino acids. Germline trimming cut 4 bases from V and 4 bases from J; bases unmatched to any gene: 10. CDR1 MNHEY and CDR2 SMNVEV come from the germline V gene (reference sequence). The CDR3: CASSYRLPTGGTGELFF. The CDR3 DNA sequence: TGTGCCAGCAGTTACCGGTTACCGACAGGGGGCACCGGGGAGCTGTTTTTT.

This clone was detected a few times. The chain joins TRBV27 to TRBJ1-6; perhaps TRBD1 as D (6 bases). This CDR3 region has 17 residues. From germline, CDR1 is MNHEY and CDR2 SMNVEV (reference sequence). Trimming took 0 bases from V and 7 from J, leaving 16 bases between them. The CDR3 loop is CASSLSTRQAGNSPLHF. The CDR3 bases are TGTGCCAGCAGTTTATCAACAAGACAGGCAGGAAATTCACCCCTCCACTTT.

This rearrangement joins TRBV6-1 to TRBJ1-2; tentative D call: TRBD1 (5 bases). CDR3 length: 13 residues. V lost 2 bases and J lost 4, with 8 bases in between. Germline CDR1 reads MNHNS; CDR2 reads SASEGT. The CDR3 region is CASSETGTYGYTF. CDR3 coding DNA: TGTGCCAGCAGTGAAACAGGAACCTATGGCTACACCTTC.

The chain joins TRBV19 to TRBJ1-1; tentative D call: TRBD1 (5 bases). This CDR3 spans 14 amino acids. The V end lost 5 bases, the J end lost 1 base, and 11 bases lay between the germline ends. Germline V gene sequence: CDR1 LNHDA, CDR2 SQIVND (reference sequence). Here the CDR3 DNA reads TGTGCCAGTAGTCAGGGCAGGGCGAACACTGAAGCTTTCTTT. It is translated as CASSQGRANTEAFF.

The chain's CDR3 is CASSFLSGDGYTF. The CDR3, as DNA: TGTGCCAGCAGTTTTCTATCAGGGGATGGCTACACCTTC. The chain joins TRBV11-2 to TRBJ1-2, with D tentatively TRBD1 (6 bases). Germline V gene lookup returns CDR1 SGHAT and CDR2 FQNNGV. The CDR3 covers 13 residues. The V gene lost 6 bases and the J gene lost 6 bases, with 14 bases spanning the gap.

This clone was observed once. The V and J genes are TRBV9 and TRBJ1-4, with D unresolved. The length of the CDR3 is 12 residues. CDR1 and CDR2 from the germline V gene are SGDLS and YYNGEE. Trimming pared 4 bases from V and 10 bases from J, leaving 11 bases between. CDR3 bases: TGTGCCAGCAGCCATCCGAGAGGAAAACTGTTTTTT. Protein product: CASSHPRGKLFF.

The V gene is TRBV9, the J gene TRBJ2-1; 10 bases align to TRBD2. CDR3 length: 15 amino acids. The germline V gene has CDR1 SGDLS and CDR2 YYNGEE. J lost 2 bases, V lost 4 bases, and 3 bases had no gene match. The CDR3 bases are TGTGCCAGCAGCCCCACTAGCGGGACCTACAATGAGCAGTTCTTC. Residues: CASSPTSGTYNEQFF.

The rearrangement uses TRBV11-3 and TRBJ2-7; D possibly corresponds to TRBD1 (6 bases). Germline CDR1 SGHNT, CDR2 YENEEA. CDR3 length: 14 amino acids. V was shortened by 4 bases and J by 5 bases, with 15 bases between the two germline ends. The CDR3: CASSSPRGVHEQYF. The CDR3 DNA reads TGTGCCAGCAGCTCACCCAGGGGAGTCCACGAGCAGTACTTC.

About this clone: Other DNA sequences in the same sample also yield this CDR3. The genes are TRBV24-1 and TRBJ1-1; D is uncertain. Germline values: CDR1 KGHDR, CDR2 SFDVKD. V gave up 2 bases and J gave up 3 bases, with 3 bases separating them. The CDR3 loop spans 12 amino acids. The CDR3 here is CATSDSDTEAFF. For the CDR3, the DNA is TGTGCCACCAGTGATTCCGACACTGAAGCTTTCTTT.